Listed below are T cell receptor beta chains from one sample, sequenced in a study of T cell repertoires in cytomegalovirus infection. TCRdb redid the calling of the reads with MiXCR, one entry per CDR3 protein. The sample contains about 480,000 distinct CDR3 sequences, more than 30% of which appear only once. The antigens of these receptors remain unknown. The sample was cultured PBMCs, taken from culture after CMV antigen stimulation. Receptors originate from a human donor in good health (CMV status not recorded). Some clones in this sample may be carry-over from other donors' samples. Both conserved end residues are part of each CDR3.

j_gene: TRBJ1-1
v_gene: TRBV18
CDR3aa: CASSPKTTTSTEAFF

j_gene: TRBJ2-5
v_gene: TRBV12-3/TRBV12-4
CDR3aa: CASSPDTGAVVETQYF

j_gene: TRBJ2-7
v_gene: TRBV7-9
CDR3aa: CASSQGQGFYEQYF

j_gene: TRBJ2-1
v_gene: TRBV11-2
CDR3aa: CASLRGVHEQFF

j_gene: TRBJ1-1
v_gene: TRBV30
CDR3aa: CAISRGPNTEAFF

j_gene: TRBJ2-7
v_gene: TRBV28
CDR3aa: CASSFQEQYF

j_gene: TRBJ2-1
v_gene: TRBV7-2
CDR3aa: CASSQQGGGGGEQFF

j_gene: TRBJ2-2
v_gene: TRBV24-1
CDR3aa: CATSDAEPQQSGELFF

j_gene: TRBJ2-5
v_gene: TRBV29-1
CDR3aa: CSAYRGGETQYF

j_gene: TRBJ1-2
v_gene: TRBV18
CDR3aa: CASSPLARQGGYTF

j_gene: TRBJ1-1
v_gene: TRBV12-5
CDR3aa: CASGLDSNTEAFF

j_gene: TRBJ2-1
v_gene: TRBV28
CDR3aa: CASSSPGGQSYNEQFF

j_gene: TRBJ1-4
v_gene: TRBV29-1
CDR3aa: CSALRDPNEKLFF

j_gene: TRBJ2-1
v_gene: TRBV7-2
CDR3aa: CASSWLAGGYNEQFF

j_gene: TRBJ2-3
v_gene: TRBV5-8
CDR3aa: CASSFTPGRTDTQYF

j_gene: TRBJ2-7
v_gene: TRBV7-2
CDR3aa: CASSLIQATTYEQYF

j_gene: TRBJ2-2
v_gene: TRBV7-2
CDR3aa: CASSLVDREDTGELFF

j_gene: TRBJ2-7
v_gene: TRBV27
CDR3aa: CASSSSPAGEQYF

j_gene: TRBJ1-1
v_gene: TRBV5-1
CDR3aa: CASRPPATPNTEAFF

j_gene: TRBJ1-5
v_gene: TRBV28
CDR3aa: CASSLVSSNQPQHF

j_gene: TRBJ1-3
v_gene: TRBV4-2
CDR3aa: CASSRDLAQVSGNTIYF

j_gene: TRBJ1-5
v_gene: TRBV6-1
CDR3aa: CASRSTAYSNQPQHF

j_gene: TRBJ1-1
v_gene: TRBV11-3
CDR3aa: CASSLTSRQGALNTEAFF

j_gene: TRBJ1-1
v_gene: TRBV5-6
CDR3aa: CASSLEQGANTEAFF

j_gene: TRBJ2-5
v_gene: TRBV6-2/TRBV6-3
CDR3aa: CASSYFGGMGETQYF

j_gene: TRBJ2-1
v_gene: TRBV5-4
CDR3aa: CASSVGTVQYNEQFF

j_gene: TRBJ1-2
v_gene: TRBV7-2
CDR3aa: CASSPDFQGAGGYTF

j_gene: TRBJ2-2
v_gene: TRBV7-8
CDR3aa: CASSLGATNTGELFF

j_gene: TRBJ1-6
v_gene: TRBV20-1
CDR3aa: CSAPGNYNSPLHF

j_gene: TRBJ2-7
v_gene: TRBV7-2
CDR3aa: CASSPTPGLSDEQYF

j_gene: TRBJ2-3
v_gene: TRBV27
CDR3aa: CASRLGLTGADTQYF

j_gene: TRBJ2-1
v_gene: TRBV4-1
CDR3aa: CASSQVWGDTYNEQFF

j_gene: TRBJ1-5
v_gene: TRBV6-2/TRBV6-3
CDR3aa: CASRKTGGNQPQHF

j_gene: TRBJ2-5
v_gene: TRBV6-2/TRBV6-3
CDR3aa: CASSYEVGQATRSGRRTQYF

j_gene: TRBJ2-1
v_gene: TRBV28
CDR3aa: CASSRPGLAGDEQFF

j_gene: TRBJ2-5
v_gene: TRBV6-2/TRBV6-3
CDR3aa: CASSIPWWTGVRETQYF

j_gene: TRBJ1-2
v_gene: TRBV12-3/TRBV12-4
CDR3aa: CASTPHSALHGYTF

j_gene: TRBJ2-4
v_gene: TRBV5-4
CDR3aa: CASSSPLETKNIQYF

j_gene: TRBJ1-4
v_gene: TRBV7-9
CDR3aa: CASTPGQGSEKLFF

j_gene: TRBJ2-2
v_gene: TRBV24-1
CDR3aa: CATRNRRGAGELFF

j_gene: TRBJ2-3
v_gene: TRBV6-1
CDR3aa: CASASGRRDTQYF

j_gene: TRBJ2-5
v_gene: TRBV7-6
CDR3aa: CASSLGAGGPGETQYF

j_gene: TRBJ2-2
v_gene: TRBV15
CDR3aa: CATSWGSYTGELFF

j_gene: TRBJ1-5
v_gene: TRBV7-2
CDR3aa: CASSLAGQGMGQPQHF

j_gene: TRBJ2-7
v_gene: TRBV28
CDR3aa: CASSLVQGGGEQYF

j_gene: TRBJ1-5
v_gene: TRBV28
CDR3aa: CASSGRGLNQPQHF

j_gene: TRBJ1-1
v_gene: TRBV6-8
CDR3aa: CASSRVPTMNTEAFF

j_gene: TRBJ1-2
v_gene: TRBV11-2
CDR3aa: CASSPGHRMYGYTF

j_gene: TRBJ1-2
v_gene: TRBV4-1
CDR3aa: CASSQDGGTGTGDGYTF

j_gene: TRBJ1-1
v_gene: TRBV6-1
CDR3aa: CASSGGDVLNTEAFF

j_gene: TRBJ2-3
v_gene: TRBV5-6
CDR3aa: CASSLSRGLKGDTQYF

j_gene: TRBJ2-4
v_gene: TRBV19
CDR3aa: CASQARTGQIGNIQYF

j_gene: TRBJ1-2
v_gene: TRBV7-3
CDR3aa: CASSSPRDSQTNYGYTF

j_gene: TRBJ1-5
v_gene: TRBV6-2/TRBV6-3
CDR3aa: CASSYTPGQGMSNQPQHF

j_gene: TRBJ2-7
v_gene: TRBV7-2
CDR3aa: CASTLSGQAAEQYF

j_gene: TRBJ2-5
v_gene: TRBV27
CDR3aa: CASSPAARQETQYF